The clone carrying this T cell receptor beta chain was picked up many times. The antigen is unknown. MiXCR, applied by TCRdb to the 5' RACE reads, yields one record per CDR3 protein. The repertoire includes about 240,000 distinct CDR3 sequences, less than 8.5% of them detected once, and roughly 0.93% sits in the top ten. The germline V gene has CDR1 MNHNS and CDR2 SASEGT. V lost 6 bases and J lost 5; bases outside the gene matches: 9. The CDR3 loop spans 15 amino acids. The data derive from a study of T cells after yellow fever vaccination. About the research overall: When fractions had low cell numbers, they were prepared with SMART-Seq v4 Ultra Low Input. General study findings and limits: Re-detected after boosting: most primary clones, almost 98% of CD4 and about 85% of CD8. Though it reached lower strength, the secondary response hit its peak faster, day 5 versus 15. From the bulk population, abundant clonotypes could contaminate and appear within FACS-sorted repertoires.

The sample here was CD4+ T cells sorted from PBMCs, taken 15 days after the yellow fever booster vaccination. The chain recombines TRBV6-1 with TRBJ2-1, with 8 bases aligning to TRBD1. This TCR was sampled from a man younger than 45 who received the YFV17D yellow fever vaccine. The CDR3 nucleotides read TGTGCCAGCAGAACGGACAGGGTTTTCAACAATGAGCAGTTCTTC. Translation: CASRTDRVFNNEQFF.